This TCR beta chain was recovered during a study of cytomegalovirus exposure and HLA in healthy donors. Regarding donors, all were healthy bone marrow donors. Study outcomes and limitations: Productive rates of about 87% or about 30% were seen for most TCR beta V segments in an earlier analysis.

Trimming removed 3 bases from V and 0 bases from J; junction bases left unmatched: 3. This CDR3 has 16 amino acids. Germline V gene sequence: CDR1 SNHLY, CDR2 FYNNEI. For this clone: The target antigen is unknown.

PCR was performed using 60 Vbeta and 13 Jbeta primers. Sequencing was performed with immunoSEQ multiplex PCR; in TCRdb, only in-frame clones are kept and a portion is missing. This table holds around 250,000 clones, over 90% found once. What was sequenced was PBMCs. The source is a girl under 10 years old in good health and CMV-seronegative. The chain couples TRBV2 to TRBJ2-1; 9 bases are shared with TRBD2. CDR3 sequence reads: CASSDLAGSSYNEQFF. The DNA for the CDR3 is TGTGCCAGCAGTGACCTAGCGGGGAGCTCCTACAATGAGCAGTTCTTC.